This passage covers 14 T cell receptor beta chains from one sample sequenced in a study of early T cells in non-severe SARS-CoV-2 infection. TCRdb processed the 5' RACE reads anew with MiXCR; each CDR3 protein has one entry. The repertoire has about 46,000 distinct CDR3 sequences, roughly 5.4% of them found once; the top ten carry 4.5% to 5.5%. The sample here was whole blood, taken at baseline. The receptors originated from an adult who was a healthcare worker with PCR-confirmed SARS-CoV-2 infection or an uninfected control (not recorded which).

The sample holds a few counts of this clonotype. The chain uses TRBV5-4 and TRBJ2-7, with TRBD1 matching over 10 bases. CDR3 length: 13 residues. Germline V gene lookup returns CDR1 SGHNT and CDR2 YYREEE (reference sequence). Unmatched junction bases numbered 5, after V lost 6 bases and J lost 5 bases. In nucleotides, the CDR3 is TGTGCCAGCACGACAGGGGGCGCGCACGAGCAGTACTTC. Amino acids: CASTTGGAHEQYF.

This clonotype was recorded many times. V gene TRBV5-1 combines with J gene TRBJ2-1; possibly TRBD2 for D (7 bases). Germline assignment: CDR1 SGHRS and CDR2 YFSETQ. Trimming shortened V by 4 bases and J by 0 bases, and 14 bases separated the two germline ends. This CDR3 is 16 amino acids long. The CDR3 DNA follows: TGCGCCAGCAGCACCGGAGGGGGGGGCTCCTACAATGAGCAGTTCTTC. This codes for CASSTGGGGSYNEQFF.

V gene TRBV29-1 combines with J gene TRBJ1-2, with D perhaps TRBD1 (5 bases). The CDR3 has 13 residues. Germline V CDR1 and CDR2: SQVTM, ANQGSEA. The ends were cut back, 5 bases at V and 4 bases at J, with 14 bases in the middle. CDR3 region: CSVRGGTGYGYTF. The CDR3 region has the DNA TGCAGCGTTCGAGGAGGGACTGGCTATGGCTACACCTTC.

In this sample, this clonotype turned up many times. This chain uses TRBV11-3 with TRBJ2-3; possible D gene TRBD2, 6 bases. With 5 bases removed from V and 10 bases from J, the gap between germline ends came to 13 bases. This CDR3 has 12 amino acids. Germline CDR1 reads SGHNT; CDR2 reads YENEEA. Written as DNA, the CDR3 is TGTGCCAGCAGCCGGACGGGACTCCCGCAGTATTTT. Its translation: CASSRTGLPQYF.

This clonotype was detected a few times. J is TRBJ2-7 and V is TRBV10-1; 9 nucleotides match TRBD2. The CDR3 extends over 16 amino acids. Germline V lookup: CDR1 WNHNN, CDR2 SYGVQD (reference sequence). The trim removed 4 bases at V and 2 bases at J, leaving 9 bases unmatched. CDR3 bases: TGCGCCAGCAGTGCCCTAGCGGGACTAACCCCCTACGAGCAGTACTTC. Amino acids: CASSALAGLTPYEQYF.

CDR3 coding DNA: TGCAGTGCTAGAGATGGCTCCTACGAGCAGTACTTC. This encodes CSARDGSYEQYF. The chain recombines TRBV20-1 with TRBJ2-7; D not resolved. This CDR3 has 12 amino acids. V gave up 0 bases and J gave up 0 bases, with 3 bases separating them. The germline V gene encodes CDR1 DFQATT and CDR2 SNEGSKA (reference sequence).

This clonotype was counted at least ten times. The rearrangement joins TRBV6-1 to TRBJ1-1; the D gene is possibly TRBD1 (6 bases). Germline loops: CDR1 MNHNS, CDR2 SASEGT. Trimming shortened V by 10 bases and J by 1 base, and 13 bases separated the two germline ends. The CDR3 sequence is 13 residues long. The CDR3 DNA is TGTGCCACCGAGGACAGAAAGAACACTGAAGCTTTCTTT. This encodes CATEDRKNTEAFF.

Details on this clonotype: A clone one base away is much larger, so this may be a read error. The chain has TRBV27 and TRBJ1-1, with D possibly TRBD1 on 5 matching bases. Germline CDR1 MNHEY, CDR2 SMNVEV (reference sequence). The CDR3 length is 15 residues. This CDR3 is CVSRTGAPMNTEAFF. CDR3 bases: TGTGTCAGCCGCACCGGGGCCCCGATGAACACTGAAGCTTTCTTT.

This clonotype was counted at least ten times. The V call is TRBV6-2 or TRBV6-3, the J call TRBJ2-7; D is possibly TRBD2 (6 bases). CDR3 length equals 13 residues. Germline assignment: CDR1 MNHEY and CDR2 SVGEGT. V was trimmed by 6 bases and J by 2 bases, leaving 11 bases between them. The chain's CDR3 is CASRRDGAYEQYF. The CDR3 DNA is TGTGCCAGCAGGCGGGACGGGGCCTACGAGCAGTACTTC.

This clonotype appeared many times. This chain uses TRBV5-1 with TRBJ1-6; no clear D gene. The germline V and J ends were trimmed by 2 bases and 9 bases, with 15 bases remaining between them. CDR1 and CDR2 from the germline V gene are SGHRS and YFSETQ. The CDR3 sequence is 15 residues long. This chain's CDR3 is CASSLGDLRSSPLHF. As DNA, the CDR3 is TGCGCCAGCAGCTTAGGAGATCTCCGGAGTTCACCCCTCCACTTT.

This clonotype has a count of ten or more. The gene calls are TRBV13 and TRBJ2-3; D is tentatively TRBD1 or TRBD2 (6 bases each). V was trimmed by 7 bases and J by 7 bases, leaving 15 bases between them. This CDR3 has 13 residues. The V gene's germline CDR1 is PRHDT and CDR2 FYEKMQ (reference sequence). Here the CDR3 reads CASNNGGRNTQYF. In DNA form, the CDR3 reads TGTGCCAGCAATAACGGGGGCCGGAATACGCAGTATTTT.

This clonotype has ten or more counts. CDR3 sequence: CASADRIKGRYEQYF. Written as DNA, the CDR3 is TGTGCCAGCGCCGACAGGATAAAGGGTCGGTACGAGCAGTACTTC. The chain links TRBV25-1 to TRBJ2-7; tentative D call: TRBD1 (6 bases). This CDR3 is 15 amino acids long. CDR1 is MGHDK and CDR2 is SYGVNS in the germline V gene. V was cut by 8 bases and J by 4 bases, with 21 bases left in between.

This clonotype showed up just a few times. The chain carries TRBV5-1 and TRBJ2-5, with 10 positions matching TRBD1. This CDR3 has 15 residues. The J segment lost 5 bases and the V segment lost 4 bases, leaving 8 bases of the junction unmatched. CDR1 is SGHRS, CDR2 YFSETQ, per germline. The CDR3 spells CASSTKTGGQETQYF. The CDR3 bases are TGCGCCAGCAGCACGAAGACAGGGGGCCAGGAGACCCAGTACTTC.

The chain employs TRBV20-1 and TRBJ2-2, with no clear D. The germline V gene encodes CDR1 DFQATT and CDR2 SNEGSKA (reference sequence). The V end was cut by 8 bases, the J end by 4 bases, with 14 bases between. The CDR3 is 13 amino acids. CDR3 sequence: CSIRERFTGELFF. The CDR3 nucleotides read TGCAGTATCCGCGAGAGATTCACCGGGGAGCTGTTTTTT.